This TCR beta chain was found in a study of blood T cells in healthy people across ages (dated by TCRdb to 2015 to 2017). The study in broad terms: In model experiments, template switching captured roughly one uniquely barcoded TCR beta cDNA molecule for every two T cells. To track age-related changes in TCR beta repertoire diversity, the study relied on deep sequencing normalized with unique cDNA molecular identifiers. The donors were divided into four age groups: young (average approximately 17 years), middle-aged (approximately 42), aged (around 67) and long-lived (around 80). To avoid experimental bias, donors of different ages were spread randomly across the sequencing lanes. For two donors (one aged 18 to 30 and one aged 80 or older), the study analyzed two additional independent replicas of 1 million unique cDNA reads from the same blood draw. Results and caveats for the whole study, not just this receptor: Because profiling used bulk unsorted PBMCs, naive and antigen-experienced compartments could not be compared conclusively. Because the CMV infection status of the donors was unknown, age-related changes in expanded clonotypes may potentially have been confounded. Compared with the aged group, more naive CD4+ T cells, fewer expanded clones and increased TCR diversity were shown by the long-lived group, suggesting age selection. There was a strong correlation between observed TCR beta diversity and the percentage of naive T cells measured by flow cytometry. As age increased, observed TCR beta diversity per million T cells dropped in a roughly linear way, and a significant reduction was already evident by age 40. Estimates of total diversity based on one million sequenced T cells were considered lower bounds and underestimates.

This clonotype turned up a few times. Its antigen specificity is not known. No clone much larger than this one lies a single base away; base qualities are absent. Donors were a few dozen systemically healthy Caucasian individuals from Russia aged about 6 to 100 years. Ten milliliters of peripheral blood were drawn from each donor into EDTA-treated Vacutainer tubes. PBMCs were isolated by Ficoll-Paque density-gradient centrifugation, with at least 6 million obtained per sample. Total RNA, at least 5 micrograms per sample, was extracted from PBMCs with Trizol reagent. Naive CD45RAhigh/CD27high T cell percentages were measured by flow cytometry on a PBMC aliquot from every donor. The library was made by 5' RACE. Sequencing instrument: Illumina HiSeq 2500. A second PCR of about 7 to 12 cycles was performed with a sample-barcoded 5' primer and a J-beta primer mix. A unique molecular identifier was introduced onto each TCR beta cDNA molecule by a template-switch 5' adaptor carrying 12 random nucleotides. At least 2.5 million CDR3-containing paired-end reads were obtained from each sample. First-strand cDNA was synthesized from all RNA with the Mint cDNA synthesis kit, primed by a TRBC-specific oligonucleotide. After uracil-DNA glycosylase treatment, a first 18-cycle PCR used universal primers M1SS and BC2_uni_R on all cDNA. In the original analysis: Normalization of each sample was performed by random selection of 1 million high-quality reads, each carrying a distinct molecular identifier. Instead of being binned into consensus sequences, reads with shared molecular identifiers were discarded. CDR3 identification, clonotype clustering and error correction used MiTCR with a Q25 quality threshold and the strictest error-elimination algorithm. A nonparametric unseen species model using Euler transformation provided a lower-bound estimate of total TCR beta diversity. TCRdb took the public reads, trimmed them with fastp at Q25, ran MiXCR for clone calling and kept in-frame beta chains. Every CDR3 protein is listed once, alongside the most common genes and DNA of its rows. The V and J calls, along with clone size, are taken from TCRdb and not from the paper's own processing. Across this sample there are about 640,000 distinct CDR3 sequences, with roughly 50% seen only once. The top ten clones comprise 30% to 40% of the sample.

The CDR3 measures 16 amino acids from cysteine to phenylalanine. The sequence is cut down to CDR3 DNA, 48 bases in frame from base 1. V is pruned by 3 bases and J by 1 base, leaving 7 bases of the junction without a gene match. As encoded in the germline V gene, CDR1 is SGDLS while CDR2 is YYNGEE. This receptor chain uses TRBV9 and TRBJ1-1; TRBD1 lines up with 9 middle nucleotides. The TCR originated in a man in his fifties or sixties in good health. Sequencing input: blood. The DNA sequence is TGTGCCAGCAGCGCCACAGGGGGCGGAAGGAACACTGAAGCTTTCTTT. It codes for CASSATGGGRNTEAFF.